Below, 27 T cell receptor beta chains from the same sample are listed, as sequenced in a study of OX40 agonist ivuxolimab in advanced cancers. Sequencing was performed with immunoSEQ multiplex PCR; in TCRdb, only in-frame clones are kept and a portion is missing. The sample carries some 44,000 clones, 80% recorded once. The sequences come from CD4+ or CD8+ T cells sorted from blood, collected in a trial of the OX40 agonist ivuxolimab. The receptors shown here come from an adult with an advanced solid tumor such as melanoma, head and neck, liver or kidney cancer.

This chain links TRBV6-1 with TRBJ2-5, with 8 bases matching TRBD2. The CDR3 consists of 12 residues. Trimming removed 9 bases from V and 4 bases from J; junction bases left unmatched: 4. The germline gives CDR1 MNHNS, CDR2 SASEGT. CDR3 sequence (DNA): TGTGCCAGTTCTCTAGCGGGAGAGACCCAGTACTTC. Translating gives CASSLAGETQYF.

The CDR3 DNA follows: TGTGCCAGCAGCTTGATACGTGGGAGCGAGCAGTACTTC. Translating gives CASSLIRGSEQYF. The rearrangement joins TRBV7-8 to TRBJ2-7, with D possibly TRBD2 on 5 matching bases. This CDR3 comprises 13 residues. The V and J ends lost 3 bases and 6 bases respectively, with 12 bases between them. Per germline, CDR1 SGHVS and CDR2 FQNEAQ.

V is TRBV5-1 and J is TRBJ2-2; 9 nucleotides align to TRBD2. V gave up 4 bases and J gave up 6 bases; unmatched junction bases: 7. The length of the CDR3 is 15 residues. Per germline, CDR1 SGHRS and CDR2 YFSETQ. This chain's CDR3 is CASSVSGSNAGELFF. As DNA, the CDR3 is TGCGCCAGCAGCGTTAGCGGGAGTAACGCCGGGGAGCTGTTTTTT.

The V gene is TRBV6-1, the J gene TRBJ1-5, with D uncertain. V lost 2 bases and J 6 bases, leaving 14 bases between the germline ends. The CDR3 has 15 amino acids. Germline V gene data show CDR1 as MNHNS and CDR2 as SASEGT. CDR3 residues: CASSEIGSGGQPQHF. In DNA form, the CDR3 reads TGTGCCAGCAGTGAAATAGGCAGCGGTGGTCAGCCCCAGCATTTT.

The DNA of the CDR3 is TGTGCCAGCAGCTTGAGGGGGGCCAGCGGGGAGACCCAGTACTTC. Protein sequence: CASSLRGASGETQYF. The V gene is TRBV5-4, the J gene TRBJ2-5, with D tentatively TRBD1 or TRBD2 (6 bases each). The V end lost 1 base, the J end lost 5 bases, and 15 bases lay between the germline ends. CDR3 length: 15 residues. Germline-derived CDR1 and CDR2 are SGHNT and YYREEE (reference sequence).

The V and J genes are TRBV12-2 and TRBJ2-2; the D call of TRBD2 is as the table states it, not checked on the DNA. TRBV12-2 is labeled a pseudogene. The CDR3 runs 14 residues. The CDR3 sequence is CASRLTSNTGELFF. CDR3 in DNA: TGTGCAAGTCGCTTAACGAGCAACACCGGGGAGCTGTTTTTT.

The chain recombines TRBV6-1 with TRBJ2-7; 7 nucleotides line up with TRBD2. Germline V gene sequence: CDR1 MNHNS, CDR2 SASEGT. The J segment lost 1 base and the V segment lost 4 bases, leaving 13 bases of the junction unmatched. The CDR3 contains 17 residues. Here the CDR3 reads CASSAGGGRFRSYEQYF. For the CDR3, the DNA is TGTGCCAGCAGTGCTGGGGGGGGAAGGTTTCGTTCCTACGAGCAGTACTTC.

This clone has only one observation. V is TRBV5-4 and J is TRBJ2-2, with 10 bases lining up with TRBD2. With V trimmed by 2 bases and J by 7 bases, 5 bases remained unmatched. Germline lookup yields CDR1 SGHNT and CDR2 YYREEE (reference sequence). The CDR3 runs 15 residues. This chain's CDR3 is CASSLAGGPIGELFF. In DNA form, the CDR3 reads TGTGCCAGCAGCTTAGCGGGAGGGCCCATCGGGGAGCTGTTTTTT.

This rearrangement joins TRBV6-6 to TRBJ2-1; 7 bases are a match to TRBD2. The CDR3 contains 15 residues. The J segment lost 6 bases and the V segment lost 2 bases, leaving 7 bases of the junction unmatched. Germline values: CDR1 MNHNY, CDR2 SVGAGI (reference sequence). CDR3 loop: CASSYGKGGRNEQFF. Written as DNA, the CDR3 is TGTGCCAGCAGTTACGGAAAGGGAGGGCGCAATGAGCAGTTCTTC.

V and J are TRBV5-4 and TRBJ2-7; D remains unclear. The CDR3 runs to 14 residues. V lost 2 bases to trimming and J lost 6 bases, with 15 bases between them. Germline V gives CDR1 SGHNT, CDR2 YYREEE (reference sequence). DNA of the CDR3: TGTGCCAGCAGCTTCCGCTCAGGAGTACGCGAGCAGTACTTC. It translates to CASSFRSGVREQYF.

This rearrangement joins TRBV18 to TRBJ1-2; D not certain. The V end lost 3 bases, the J end lost 2 bases, and 10 bases lay between the germline ends. Germline CDR1 is KGHSH and CDR2 is LQKENI. CDR3 length: 14 amino acids. CDR3 nucleotide sequence: TGTGCCAGCTCACCTAGAGCCGAGAACTATGGCTACACCTTC. Translation gives CASSPRAENYGYTF. Complete variable domain (other parts from reference TRBV18 and TRBJ1-2): NAGVMQNPRHLVRRRGQEARLRCSPMKGHSHVYWYRQLPEEGLKFMVYLQKENIIDESGMPKERFSAEFPKEGPSILRIQQVVRGDSAAYFCASSPRAENYGYTFGSGTRLTVV.

The chain recombines TRBV4-1 with TRBJ1-2; D is unclear. CDR3 size: 15 residues. V was pared by 1 base and J by 3 bases, with 12 bases between. Germline V gives CDR1 MGHRA, CDR2 YSYEKL. The CDR3 DNA sequence: TGCGCCAGCAGCCAAGTGGGCAGACCTGACTATGGCTACACCTTC. This translates into CASSQVGRPDYGYTF.

The J gene is TRBJ2-5, the V gene TRBV11-2, with 9 bases matching TRBD2. CDR3 length: 16 amino acids. Germline values: CDR1 SGHAT, CDR2 FQNNGV. Trimming at V came to 4 bases and at J to 5 bases, leaving 11 bases not matched to a gene. The CDR3 DNA reads TGTGCCAGCAGCTCGTCAGCGGGAGGAAGCCGGGAGACCCAGTACTTC. Residues: CASSSSAGGSRETQYF.

The chain combines TRBV28 with TRBJ2-6; TRBD1 might be the D (5 bases). CDR1 and CDR2 from the germline V gene are MDHEN and SYDVKM. The CDR3 consists of 15 residues. The V and J ends lost 6 bases and 4 bases respectively, with 13 bases between them. The CDR3 here is CASSQRRQGANVLTF. CDR3 in DNA: TGTGCCAGCAGCCAACGTCGACAGGGGGCCAACGTCCTGACTTTC.

This sequence joins TRBV10-3 and TRBJ2-1; D unresolved. This CDR3 is built from 10 residues. Germline CDR1 reads ENHRY; CDR2 reads SYGVKD. V lost 8 bases, J lost 13 bases, and 12 bases lay in between. The CDR3 sequence: CAIGLGFQFF. The CDR3 DNA reads as TGTGCCATCGGTTTGGGATTCCAGTTCTTC.

The J gene is TRBJ2-2, the V gene TRBV7-2; 8 bases agree with TRBD1. Trimming took 4 bases from V and 5 from J; bases not matched to a gene: 3. The length of the CDR3 is 14 residues. Germline V CDR1 and CDR2: SGHTA, FQGNSA. CDR3 sequence: CASSYRTGTGELFF. In DNA, the CDR3 is TGTGCCAGCAGCTACCGGACAGGGACCGGGGAGCTGTTTTTT.

The chain has TRBV19 and TRBJ2-3; weak D call: TRBD2 (6 bases). The CDR3 is 14 residues long. The V gene's germline CDR1 is LNHDA and CDR2 SQIVND (reference sequence). V dropped 11 bases and J dropped 2 bases, with 17 bases sitting between them. In DNA, the CDR3 is TGTGCCGTAGGGCTGGGGGGTTACACAGATACGCAGTATTTT. Its protein product is CAVGLGGYTDTQYF.

The chain has TRBV7-3 and TRBJ2-3; 10 bases are a match to TRBD2. CDR3 length: 19 amino acids. V was pared by 2 bases and J by 5 bases, with 16 bases of the junction left unmatched. CDR1 is SGHTA and CDR2 is FQGTGA in the germline V gene. This CDR3 is CASSLGGSSGSGARDTQYF. The CDR3, as DNA: TGTGCCAGCAGCTTAGGCGGTTCTAGCGGGAGCGGGGCCAGAGATACGCAGTATTTT.

The genes are TRBV7-8 and TRBJ2-7, with 7 positions matching TRBD2. The V gene's germline CDR1 is SGHVS and CDR2 FQNEAQ. Unmatched junction bases numbered 2, after V lost 4 bases and J lost 2 bases. The CDR3 is 13 residues long. In nucleotides, the CDR3 is TGTGCCAGCAGCTCGGGACTACCCTACGAGCAGTACTTC. Protein sequence: CASSSGLPYEQYF.

This clone showed up just once. The gene calls are TRBV11-2 and TRBJ2-3; TRBD1 or TRBD2 may be the D gene (5 bases each). CDR1 is SGHAT and CDR2 is FQNNGV in the germline V gene. Deletions cut 5 bases from V and 4 bases from J, with 19 bases between. There are 16 residues in the CDR3. The CDR3 DNA is TGTGCCAGCAGCCCGCACGGGGCCTCAGAGGCAGATACGCAGTATTTT. Translated, it gives CASSPHGASEADTQYF.

The rearrangement joins TRBV6-5 to TRBJ2-2, with no clear D. Germline V gives CDR1 MNHEY, CDR2 SVGAGI. The CDR3 runs 14 residues. The V end lost 2 bases, the J end lost 4 bases, and 8 bases lay between the germline ends. CDR3 region: CASSYGRGTGELFF. The CDR3 DNA is TGTGCCAGCAGTTACGGGCGTGGCACCGGGGAGCTGTTTTTT.

This clone was seen a single time. The rearrangement joins TRBV19 to TRBJ1-5; D unclear. The CDR3 loop spans 12 amino acids. Trimming stripped 6 bases from V and 0 bases from J, with 3 bases between. Germline V gives CDR1 LNHDA, CDR2 SQIVND (reference sequence). CDR3 nucleotides: TGTGCCAGTAGGCGTAGCAATCAGCCCCAGCATTTT. Translating it yields CASRRSNQPQHF.

This chain joins TRBV30 and TRBJ2-5; unclear D gene. Germline CDR1 and CDR2: GTSNPN and SVGIG (reference sequence). This CDR3 is built from 11 residues. Trimming removed 0 bases at V and 4 bases at J, with 3 bases between. CDR3 nucleotides: TGTGCCTGGAGTGTAATAGAGACCCAGTACTTC. This translates into CAWSVIETQYF.

CDR3 DNA sequence: TGTGCCATCAGTGTTATGGGGAGGGCCTCAGATACGCAGTATTTT. Protein product: CAISVMGRASDTQYF. This chain connects TRBV10-3 to TRBJ2-3, with TRBD2 identical over 7 bases. The CDR3 runs 15 residues. Losses at the gene ends were 4 bases for V and 4 bases for J; bases not matched to a gene: 8. Per the germline V gene, CDR1 is ENHRY and CDR2 is SYGVKD.

The chain uses TRBV2 and TRBJ1-2; unclear D gene. The V end was cut by 2 bases, the J end by 4 bases, with 11 bases between. The CDR3 covers 14 residues. The germline gives CDR1 SNHLY, CDR2 FYNNEI. The CDR3 DNA sequence: TGTGCCAGCAGTGAAAAGGACCGCGGCTATGGCTACACCTTC. Its translation is CASSEKDRGYGYTF.

V gene TRBV28 combines with J gene TRBJ2-3; weak D call: TRBD2 (5 bases). Trimming took 6 bases from V and 13 from J, leaving 17 bases between them. The V gene's germline CDR1 is MDHEN and CDR2 SYDVKM. The CDR3 consists of 12 residues. The CDR3 is CASSSGVNSEYF. CDR3 sequence (DNA): TGTGCCAGCAGCTCCGGGGTCAACTCCGAGTATTTT.

V and J are TRBV29-1 and TRBJ2-1; D is possibly TRBD2 (5 bases). V was clipped by 3 bases and J by 8 bases, with 11 bases between them. The V gene's germline CDR1 is SQVTM and CDR2 ANQGSEA. The CDR3 has 12 amino acids. The CDR3 sequence is CSVEVVGDEQFF. CDR3 coding DNA: TGCAGCGTTGAGGTCGTCGGGGATGAGCAGTTCTTC.